A selection of T cell receptor beta chains follows, all from one sample in a study of identical twins. TCRdb called the 5' RACE reads again in MiXCR, with one record for every CDR3 protein. The sample contains roughly 230,000 distinct CDR3 sequences, around 8.3% of which appear only once. These data also featured in a second study, about yellow fever vaccine responses in identical twins.

Sequenced input: CD8+ T cells sorted from blood. The receptors originated from a woman aged 18-30 years in good health. CDR3s include the opening cysteine and the closing phenylalanine or tryptophan. Each record gives: clone size, J gene, D gene, V gene, CDR3 DNA, CDR3 protein. D genes are given only for firm matches. Where a row states a size, it is once, few, many or the class of an expanded clone; other rows omit it.

>NA|TRBJ1-3|NA|TRBV5-5
TGTGCCAGCAGCCTTGACAGCTACCTTGGAAACACCATATATTTT
CASSLDSYLGNTIYF
>NA|TRBJ2-3|NA|TRBV14
TGTGCCAGCAGCCAAGGGCCGGCTAGCACAGATACGCAGTATTTT
CASSQGPASTDTQYF
>few|TRBJ2-1|NA|TRBV4-1
TGCGCCAGCAGCCAAGTAACAGGGGGGGTGAACAATGAGCAGTTCTTC
CASSQVTGGVNNEQFF
>few|TRBJ2-1|TRBD2|TRBV20-1
TGCAGTGCTAGACTTACTAGCGGGGTCAACTACAATGAGCAGTTCTTC
CSARLTSGVNYNEQFF
>NA|TRBJ2-7|TRBD1|TRBV7-9
TGTGCCAGCAGTTTGACAGGGTCCCTCGACTACGAGCAGTACTTC
CASSLTGSLDYEQYF
>many|TRBJ2-1|NA|TRBV11-1
TGTGCCAGCAGCTTAGTCTCTGGGGGCCCCCGATACAATGAGCAGTTCTTC
CASSLVSGGPRYNEQFF
>NA|TRBJ2-7|TRBD1|TRBV7-9
TGTGCCAGCAGCTCAGCGGGACAGGGCCTTCTACCTTACGAGCAGTACTTC
CASSSAGQGLLPYEQYF
>many|TRBJ2-7|NA|TRBV4-3
TGCGCCAGCAGCCAAGATCCCGGATCTGGCTACGAGCAGTACTTC
CASSQDPGSGYEQYF
>few|TRBJ2-5|NA|TRBV11-1
TGTGCCAGCAGCTCGGGGTCTGAATTATACCAAGAGACCCAGTACTTC
CASSSGSELYQETQYF
>NA|TRBJ1-1|NA|TRBV7-2
TGTGCCAGCAGCCCCCTTTATGGTACTGAAGCTTTCTTT
CASSPLYGTEAFF
>NA|TRBJ2-2|TRBD1|TRBV25-1
TGTGCCAGCAGTGAAGGAGTAAGGACAGGTGTCATTAGCGGGGAGCTGTTTTTT
CASSEGVRTGVISGELFF
>few|TRBJ2-1|NA|TRBV20-1
TGCAGTGCTCTCTCTCCGGGAGAAGAGGGCTCCTACAATGAGCAGTTCTTC
CSALSPGEEGSYNEQFF
>few|TRBJ2-1|TRBD2|TRBV16
TGTGCCAGCAACCCTAGCGGGGTCGGAAATGAGCAGTTCTTC
CASNPSGVGNEQFF
>many|TRBJ2-5|TRBD2|TRBV4-3
TGCGCCAGCAGCCAAGTGCTAGCGGGAGGGCGAGAGACCCAGTACTTC
CASSQVLAGGRETQYF
>NA|TRBJ2-1|NA|TRBV24-1
TGTGCCACCAGTGATTTGAGTCAGGGTCCCCAGTTAGGGCAGTTCTTC
CATSDLSQGPQLGQFF
>many|TRBJ2-7|TRBD2|TRBV6-5
TGTGCCAGCAGTTACTCCAGCGGGAGGGCCAAGTACGAGCAGTACTTC
CASSYSSGRAKYEQYF
>many|TRBJ2-7|TRBD2|TRBV20-1
TGCAGTGCTAGACTCGGGACTAGCGGTTTATACGAGCAGTACTTC
CSARLGTSGLYEQYF
>few|TRBJ2-5|TRBD2|TRBV20-1
TGCAGTGCTAGGAAGAGGCGGGAGGCGACCCAAGAGACCCAGTACTTC
CSARKRREATQETQYF
>NA|TRBJ2-1|TRBD1|TRBV7-9
TGTGCCAGCAGCTCCGGGACAGGGCCCGAGGATGAGCAGTTCTTC
CASSSGTGPEDEQFF
>NA|TRBJ1-2|NA|TRBV12-3/TRBV12-4
TGTGCCAGCATCTCCATATTCCGGGGGGCAGCCTTGCGCGGCTACACCTTC
CASISIFRGAALRGYTF
>many|TRBJ2-7|TRBD1|TRBV4-1
TGCGCCAGCAGCCCCTTAGGACAGGGAAACGAGCAGTACTTC
CASSPLGQGNEQYF
>many|TRBJ1-2|TRBD1|TRBV20-1
TGCAGTGCTCCAGGGGGCGTCCCCTATGGCTACACCTTC
CSAPGGVPYGYTF
>NA|TRBJ1-2|NA|TRBV6-5
TGTGCCAGCAGTTACTCGAATCCAGGGAGCTCAAACTATGGCTACACCTTC
CASSYSNPGSSNYGYTF
>few|TRBJ2-1|TRBD2|TRBV10-3
TGTGCCATCAGCGGGACTAGCGGGAGGGGAGGGACCTACAATGAGCAGTTCTTC
CAISGTSGRGGTYNEQFF
>many|TRBJ2-5|TRBD2|TRBV7-3
TGTGCCAGCAGCCCTACGGGACTAGCAGGGGAGACCCAGTACTTC
CASSPTGLAGETQYF
>NA|TRBJ1-1|TRBD1|TRBV27
TGTGCCAGCACTTCTGGGACAGGGGGCACTGAAGCTTTCTTT
CASTSGTGGTEAFF
>many|TRBJ2-5|TRBD2|TRBV20-1
TGCAGTGCTAGAGATTCGGGGACAGAGCGACTAGCGGTGATATACCAAGAGACCCAGTACTTC
CSARDSGTERLAVIYQETQYF
>few|TRBJ2-1|TRBD2|TRBV12-3/TRBV12-4
TGTGCCAGCAGGGTCAGCGGGGGTTACAATGAGCAGTTCTTC
CASRVSGGYNEQFF
>few|TRBJ2-7|TRBD2|TRBV7-9
TGTGCCAGCAGCTTTTCCAGGGACTACTACGAGCAGTACTTC
CASSFSRDYYEQYF
>few|TRBJ2-1|TRBD2|TRBV15
TGTGCCACCAGCGTCTTAGCGGGCAATGAGCAGTTCTTC
CATSVLAGNEQFF
>many|TRBJ1-2|NA|TRBV2
TGTGCCAGCAGTGAAGGGGGCCGGACCGTCTCGTTCGGTTATGGCTACACCTTC
CASSEGGRTVSFGYGYTF
>NA|TRBJ2-2|NA|TRBV19
TGTGCCAGTAGTATAGATTCATTCCAGGGGAAAAACGGGGAGCTGTTTTTT
CASSIDSFQGKNGELFF
>NA|TRBJ2-1|TRBD2|TRBV6-2/TRBV6-3
TGTGCCAGCAGACCCCTGACTAGCGGGGGGAATGAGCAGTTCTTC
CASRPLTSGGNEQFF
>NA|TRBJ2-3|NA|TRBV20-1
TGCAGGGCTAGGGCCGACAGGTCCCTTTCGACTAGCACAGATACGCAGTATTTT
CRARADRSLSTSTDTQYF
>many|TRBJ2-7|NA|TRBV29-1
TGCAGCGTTGTAAGTAGTCAGGAGGGGTACTCCTACGAGCAGTACTTC
CSVVSSQEGYSYEQYF
>NA|TRBJ1-4|NA|TRBV18
TGTGCCAGCTCAGCCCAACAGGGCCCAACAACTAATGAAAAACTGTTTTTT
CASSAQQGPTTNEKLFF
>many|TRBJ2-7|TRBD2|TRBV4-3
TGCGCCAGCAGCCACCGACTAGCAAATAACTACGAGCAGTACTTC
CASSHRLANNYEQYF
>many|TRBJ1-2|TRBD1|TRBV10-3
TGTGCCATCAGCCGGGACAGGACCCTCGGGGGCTACACCTTC
CAISRDRTLGGYTF
>NA|TRBJ2-7|TRBD2|TRBV7-9
TGTGCCAGCAGCACACGGACTAGCGGGAGACACGAGCAGTACTTC
CASSTRTSGRHEQYF
>NA|TRBJ2-2|NA|TRBV12-3/TRBV12-4
TGTGCCAGCAGTTTTTGGGAGGCTAACGGGGAGCTGTCTTTT
CASSFWEANGELSF